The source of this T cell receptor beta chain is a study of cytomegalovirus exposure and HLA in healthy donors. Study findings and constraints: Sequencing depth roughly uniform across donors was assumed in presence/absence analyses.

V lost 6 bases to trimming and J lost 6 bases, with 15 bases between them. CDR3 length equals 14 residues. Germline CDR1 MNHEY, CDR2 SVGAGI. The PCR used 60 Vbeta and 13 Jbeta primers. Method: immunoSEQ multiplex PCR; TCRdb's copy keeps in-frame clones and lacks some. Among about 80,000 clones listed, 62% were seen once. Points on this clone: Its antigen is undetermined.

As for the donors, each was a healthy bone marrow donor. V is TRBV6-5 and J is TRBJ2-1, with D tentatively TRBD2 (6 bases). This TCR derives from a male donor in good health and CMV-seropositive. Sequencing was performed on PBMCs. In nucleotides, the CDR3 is TGTGCCAGCAGGGCCGCCGGGGGTTTCAATGAGCAGTTCTTC. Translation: CASRAAGGFNEQFF.